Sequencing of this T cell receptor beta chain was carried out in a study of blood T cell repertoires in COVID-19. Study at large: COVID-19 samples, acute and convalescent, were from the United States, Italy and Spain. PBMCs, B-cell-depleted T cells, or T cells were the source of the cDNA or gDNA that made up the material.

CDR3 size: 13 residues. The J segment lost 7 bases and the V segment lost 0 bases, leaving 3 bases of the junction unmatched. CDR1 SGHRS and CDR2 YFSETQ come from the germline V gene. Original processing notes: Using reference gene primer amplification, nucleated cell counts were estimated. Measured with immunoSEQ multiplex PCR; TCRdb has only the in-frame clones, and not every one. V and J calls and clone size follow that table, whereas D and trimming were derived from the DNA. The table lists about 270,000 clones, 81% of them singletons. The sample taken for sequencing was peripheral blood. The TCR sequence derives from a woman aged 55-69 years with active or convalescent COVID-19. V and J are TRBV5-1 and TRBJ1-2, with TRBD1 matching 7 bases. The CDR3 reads CASSLDRGAGYTF. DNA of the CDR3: TGCGCCAGCAGCTTGGACAGGGGAGCTGGCTACACCTTC.